This T cell receptor beta chain appears in the sequencing data of a study of cytomegalovirus exposure and HLA in healthy donors. Here immunoSEQ multiplex PCR was the method, and the copy in TCRdb shows in-frame clones only, minus some. The sample carries 100,000 to 150,000 clones, about 93% recorded once. V was clipped by 10 bases and J by 9 bases; unmatched bases: 5. The CDR3 runs to 11 residues. CDR1 is MNHNS, CDR2 SASEGT, per germline. Specimen: PBMCs. V gene TRBV6-1 combines with J gene TRBJ2-2, with 7 nucleotides matching TRBD1. This receptor was identified in a woman between 18 and 29 years old in good health and CMV-seronegative. CDR3 sequence reads: CATRQGWELFF. In nucleotides, the CDR3 is TGTGCCACCCGACAGGGCTGGGAGCTGTTTTTT.